A single sample is the source of the 28 T cell receptor beta chains below, sequenced in a study of CD4 T cells in relation to SARS-CoV-2 and coronaviruses. CD4+ T cells from unexposed donors were obtained before the COVID-19 pandemic (2011-2018). The cells were cultured for under 13 days before CD4+ T cells were isolated. Profiling relied on immunoSEQ multiplex PCR, and the TCRdb table lists in-frame clones only, not all of them. The sample holds roughly 30,000 clones, 70% to 85% seen once. The antigens of these receptors remain unknown. The sample taken for sequencing was CD4+ T cells from PBMCs, cultured in vitro. These receptors came from a human donor in good health.

The chain is built from TRBV7-9 and TRBJ2-5; TRBD1 matches 7 bases. The germline CDR1 and CDR2 sequences are SEHNR and FQNEAQ (reference sequence). With V trimmed by 1 base and J by 5 bases, 10 bases remained unmatched. The CDR3 contains 16 residues. CDR3 sequence (DNA): TGTGCCAGCAGCTTAGAGGGGACAGACCTAGGTGAGACCCAGTACTTC. Amino acid sequence: CASSLEGTDLGETQYF. The full variable domain, rest sourced from reference TRBV7-9 and TRBJ2-5, is DTGVSQNPRHKITKRGQNVTFRCDPISEHNRLYWYRQTLGQGPEFLTYFQNEAQLEKSRLLSDRFSAERPKGSFSTLEIQRTEQGDSAMYLCASSLEGTDLGETQYFGPGTRLLVL.

In DNA, the CDR3 is TGTGCCAGCAGCTTTTCGACAGGGGGCACTGAAGCTTTCTTT. It is translated as CASSFSTGGTEAFF. The chain has TRBV7-2 and TRBJ1-1; 9 positions agree with TRBD1. J was trimmed by 4 bases and V by 3 bases; bases with no gene match: 3. Germline CDR1 SGHTA, CDR2 FQGNSA. The CDR3 sequence is 14 residues long. The full variable domain, completed using reference TRBV7-2 and TRBJ1-1, is GAGVSQSPSNKVTEKGKDVELRCDPISGHTALYWYRQSLGQGLEFLIYFQGNSAPDKSGLPSDRFSAERTGGSVSTLTIQRTQQEDSAVYLCASSFSTGGTEAFFGQGTRLTVV.

This clone was observed a few times. V gene TRBV7-2 combines with J gene TRBJ1-6; D may be TRBD1 (5 bases). There are 15 residues in the CDR3. The V gene lost 5 bases and the J gene lost 10 bases, with 18 bases spanning the gap. The germline CDR1 and CDR2 sequences are SGHTA and FQGNSA. The CDR3 bases are TGTGCCAGCAGCCTACCCCCTCAGGGAGGGTCACCCCTCCACTTT. This sequence encodes CASSLPPQGGSPLHF.

This chain links TRBV2 with TRBJ2-1; perhaps TRBD2 as D (5 bases). The CDR3 loop spans 14 amino acids. Germline CDR1 reads SNHLY; CDR2 reads FYNNEI. V shed 2 bases and J shed 9 bases, with 14 bases lying between them. CDR3 residues: CASSENEGNIEQFF. In nucleotides, the CDR3 is TGTGCCAGCAGTGAAAATGAGGGAAACATTGAGCAGTTCTTC. Full variable domain (outside the CDR3, taken from reference TRBV2 and TRBJ2-1): EPEVTQTPSHQVTQMGQEVILRCVPISNHLYFYWYRQILGQKVEFLVSFYNNEISEKSEIFDDQFSVERPDGSNFTLKIRSTKLEDSAMYFCASSENEGNIEQFFGPGTRLTVL.

The chain couples TRBV6-2 or TRBV6-3 to TRBJ1-3; D call uncertain. Germline V gene sequence: CDR1 MNHEY, CDR2 SVGEGT. V was cut by 3 bases and J by 1 base, with 7 bases left in between. CDR3 length: 14 residues. CDR3 amino acids: CASSYGPSGNTIYF. The CDR3 nucleotides read TGTGCCAGCAGTTATGGACCTTCTGGAAACACCATATATTTT.

The chain couples TRBV4-1 to TRBJ1-2; 7 bases fit TRBD1. Germline V gives CDR1 MGHRA, CDR2 YSYEKL. There are 17 residues in the CDR3. Trimming at V came to 5 bases and at J to 3 bases, leaving 15 bases not matched to a gene. The CDR3 DNA follows: TGCGCCAGCAGCGCCCTAGAACCCGGGACAGCTTACTATGGCTACACCTTC. It specifies CASSALEPGTAYYGYTF.

Written as DNA, the CDR3 is TGTGCCAGCTCACCACCGGACAGCCTAGAGACCCAGTACTTC. This codes for CASSPPDSLETQYF. The gene calls are TRBV18 and TRBJ2-5; maybe TRBD1 (6 bases). Germline CDR1 is KGHSH and CDR2 is LQKENI. CDR3 length equals 14 residues. Deletions cut 0 bases from V and 4 bases from J, with 9 bases between.

The chain uses TRBV6-5 and TRBJ2-1; D possibly corresponds to TRBD1 (5 bases). The CDR3 is 12 amino acids. The germline CDR1 and CDR2 sequences are MNHEY and SVGAGI. The germline V and J ends were trimmed by 0 bases and 12 bases, with 9 bases remaining between them. CDR3 bases: TGTGCCAGCAGTTACTCAAAGGGGATGCAGTTCTTC. Translated: CASSYSKGMQFF.

This clone was counted a few times. The chain uses TRBV12-3 or TRBV12-4 and TRBJ1-5; D not certain. Trimming pared 8 bases from V and 6 bases from J, leaving 14 bases between. The CDR3 runs 13 residues. CDR3 amino acids: CASGRKAVQPQHF. CDR3 DNA sequence: TGTGCCAGCGGGAGAAAAGCGGTTCAGCCCCAGCATTTT.

As DNA, the CDR3 is TGTGCCAGCAACTCACTAGCGGAGTACCAAGAGACCCAGTACTTC. Translated, it gives CASNSLAEYQETQYF. The chain uses TRBV27 and TRBJ2-5, with 8 bases fitting TRBD2. Germline V gives CDR1 MNHEY, CDR2 SMNVEV (reference sequence). V trimming: 7 bases; J trimming: 0 bases; junction bases outside the gene matches: 7. The length of the CDR3 is 15 residues.

The chain links TRBV5-1 to TRBJ2-7, with 7 bases that match TRBD2. Germline lookup yields CDR1 SGHRS and CDR2 YFSETQ. Trimming cost V 5 bases and J 5 bases; bases outside gene matches: 4. The CDR3 spans 12 residues. CDR3 residues: CASRREGHEQYF. The CDR3 nucleotides read TGCGCCAGCAGGAGGGAGGGGCACGAGCAGTACTTC.

This clone showed up just once. The chain carries TRBV6-5 and TRBJ2-4; the D is unclear. Germline lookup yields CDR1 MNHEY and CDR2 SVGAGI. This CDR3 has 13 amino acids. The ends were cut back, 5 bases at V and 6 bases at J, with 11 bases in the middle. The CDR3 loop is CASSIDSRNIQYF. Here the CDR3 DNA reads TGTGCCAGCAGTATAGACTCTAGAAACATTCAGTACTTC.

V usage is TRBV27 and J usage is TRBJ1-6; no clear D gene. This CDR3 comprises 14 residues. Germline lookup yields CDR1 MNHEY and CDR2 SMNVEV (reference sequence). Trimming left V 5 bases short and J 10 bases short, with 15 bases between. The CDR3 DNA reads TGTGCCAGCAGTCCGATGTGGGGTAGGTCACCCCTCCACTTT. Translated: CASSPMWGRSPLHF.

J is TRBJ2-1 and V is TRBV28; D may be TRBD2 (5 bases). Trimming left V 7 bases short and J 4 bases short, with 11 bases between. Per germline, CDR1 MDHEN and CDR2 SYDVKM. The length of the CDR3 is 13 residues. The CDR3 sequence is CASNKGAYNEQFF. For the CDR3, the DNA is TGTGCCAGCAACAAGGGAGCGTACAATGAGCAGTTCTTC.

The chain recombines TRBV11-2 with TRBJ2-1; D is unclear. Germline-derived CDR1 and CDR2 are SGHAT and FQNNGV. The CDR3 consists of 11 residues. V was clipped by 5 bases and J by 9 bases, with 8 bases between them. CDR3 nucleotide sequence: TGTGCCAGCAGCCAATCAGGTGAGCAGTTCTTC. It encodes CASSQSGEQFF.

The chain has TRBV7-9 and TRBJ2-1, with unresolved D. The CDR3 has 12 amino acids. Germline V lookup: CDR1 SEHNR, CDR2 FQNEAQ (reference sequence). Trimming removed 7 bases at V and 7 bases at J, with 11 bases between. The chain's CDR3 is CASTRTKNEQFF. In DNA, the CDR3 is TGTGCCAGCACCAGAACAAAGAATGAGCAGTTCTTC.

The J gene is TRBJ1-2, the V gene TRBV9; D might be TRBD1 (5 bases). From germline, CDR1 is SGDLS and CDR2 YYNGEE. Deletions cut 4 bases from V and 8 bases from J, with 15 bases between. This CDR3 contains 13 residues. The CDR3 reads CASSLGVREGYTF. The CDR3 nucleotides are TGTGCCAGCAGCTTAGGGGTCCGGGAAGGCTACACCTTC.

V usage is TRBV7-3 and J usage is TRBJ2-2; D is ambiguous. Trimming shortened V by 5 bases and J by 1 base, and 2 bases separated the two germline ends. Per germline, CDR1 SGHTA and CDR2 FQGTGA. CDR3 length: 12 amino acids. The CDR3, as DNA: TGTGCCAGCAGCATGAACACCGGGGAGCTGTTTTTT. It translates to CASSMNTGELFF.

The V and J genes are TRBV7-9 and TRBJ1-5; possible D gene TRBD1, 6 bases. This CDR3 spans 15 amino acids. From germline, CDR1 is SEHNR and CDR2 FQNEAQ (reference sequence). Trimming took 5 bases from V and 2 from J, leaving 13 bases between them. CDR3 region: CASSQGRTGNQPQHF. The CDR3 bases are TGTGCCAGCAGCCAAGGTAGGACAGGCAATCAGCCCCAGCATTTT. The whole variable domain, remainder taken from reference TRBV7-9 and TRBJ1-5, is DTGVSQNPRHKITKRGQNVTFRCDPISEHNRLYWYRQTLGQGPEFLTYFQNEAQLEKSRLLSDRFSAERPKGSFSTLEIQRTEQGDSAMYLCASSQGRTGNQPQHFGDGTRLSIL.

The chain carries TRBV7-3 and TRBJ2-7; D possibly corresponds to TRBD2 (6 bases). The CDR3 runs 13 residues. V lost 5 bases to trimming and J lost 6 bases, with 14 bases between them. The V gene's germline CDR1 is SGHTA and CDR2 FQGTGA. The chain's CDR3 is CASSLTSSGEQYF. The CDR3 nucleotides are TGTGCCAGCAGCCTGACTAGTTCGGGCGAGCAGTACTTC.

V usage is TRBV7-2 and J usage is TRBJ1-2, with D perhaps matching TRBD1 (5 bases). Trimming cost V 5 bases and J 6 bases, with 16 bases left between them. CDR3 length: 14 residues. Per the germline V gene, CDR1 is SGHTA and CDR2 is FQGNSA. CDR3 residues: CASSPGPTENGYTF. DNA of the CDR3: TGTGCCAGCAGCCCAGGTCCGACAGAGAATGGCTACACCTTC.

Only one count was recorded for this clone. The chain employs TRBV10-3 and TRBJ1-4; TRBD1 matches at 10 bases. CDR1 ENHRY and CDR2 SYGVKD come from the germline V gene. J was trimmed by 7 bases and V by 5 bases; bases with no gene match: 16. The CDR3 length is 18 residues. The CDR3 sequence: CAISQTEIRQGASEKLFF. The CDR3 region has the DNA TGTGCCATCAGTCAAACCGAGATTCGACAGGGGGCGAGTGAAAAACTGTTTTTT.

This rearrangement joins TRBV9 to TRBJ2-1, with a tentative D call TRBD1 (6 bases). The CDR3 length is 15 residues. Germline assignment: CDR1 SGDLS and CDR2 YYNGEE. V shed 0 bases and J shed 2 bases, with 9 bases lying between them. The DNA of the CDR3 is TGTGCCAGCAGCGTAGTTACAGGGACCTACAATGAGCAGTTCTTC. Protein product: CASSVVTGTYNEQFF.

V and J are TRBV4-2 and TRBJ2-1; 12 nucleotides agree with TRBD2. The V gene end was trimmed by 4 bases and the J gene end by 5 bases; junction bases not matched to a gene: 15. Germline V lookup: CDR1 LGHNA, CDR2 YNFKEQ. The CDR3 runs 19 residues. Here the CDR3 reads CASSRESPLAGGLHNEQFF. DNA of the CDR3: TGTGCCAGCAGCCGCGAGTCCCCTCTAGCGGGGGGGCTGCACAATGAGCAGTTCTTC.

This sequence joins TRBV15 and TRBJ2-7; the D call may be TRBD1 or TRBD2 (5 bases each). The CDR3 totals 14 residues. Germline values: CDR1 LNHNV, CDR2 YYDKDF (reference sequence). V dropped 0 bases and J dropped 2 bases, with 8 bases sitting between them. CDR3 in amino acids: CATSRDLGPYEQYF. The CDR3 coding sequence is TGTGCCACCAGCAGAGATTTGGGACCCTACGAGCAGTACTTC.

The chain recombines TRBV3-1 (or the pseudogene TRBV3-2) with TRBJ1-6; D is undetermined. Germline CDR1 LGHDT, CDR2 YNNKEL (reference sequence). Trimming shortened V by 4 bases and J by 9 bases, and 10 bases separated the two germline ends. The CDR3 runs 13 residues. CDR3 amino acids: CASSLVGTSPLHF. CDR3 nucleotides: TGTGCCAGCAGCCTTGTCGGCACTTCACCCCTCCACTTT.

The gene calls are TRBV19 and TRBJ2-1, with D unclear. Germline CDR1 is LNHDA and CDR2 is SQIVND (reference sequence). V shed 3 bases and J shed 4 bases, with 13 bases lying between them. This CDR3 spans 15 amino acids. In DNA, the CDR3 is TGTGCCAGTAGTATGGCAGCCTGGGCGTACAATGAGCAGTTCTTC. This gives the protein CASSMAAWAYNEQFF.

This rearrangement joins TRBV30 to TRBJ2-2; 8 positions agree with TRBD2. The CDR3 consists of 17 residues. CDR1 and CDR2 from the germline V gene are GTSNPN and SVGIG (reference sequence). The V segment lost 5 bases and the J segment 3 bases; nucleotides outside the gene matches: 14. CDR3 bases: TGTGCCTGGGCCTCCCCGCCCCGACTAGCGTACACCGGGGAGCTGTTTTTT. It is translated as CAWASPPRLAYTGELFF.